This T cell receptor (beta chain) was captured by sequencing in a study of T cells in tuberculosis. The wider study: PBMC were archived before or within 7 days of starting treatment.

TCRdb keeps only in-frame clones here, not all; method: immunoSEQ multiplex PCR. The sample has around 33,000 clones, roughly 93% seen once. As to time point: new active TB diagnosis, blood taken before or within 7 days of starting treatment. Included patients were adults of at least 18, HIV-seronegative, South African. On average around 100,000 T cells per donor were immunosequenced. Germline-derived CDR1 and CDR2 are MNHEY and SVGAGI. V trimming: 6 bases; J trimming: 4 bases; junction bases outside the gene matches: 5. CDR3 length equals 13 residues. Material: PBMCs, obtained at tuberculosis diagnosis. The chain couples TRBV6-5 to TRBJ1-1, with 7 bases lining up with TRBD1. The origin of this receptor is an adult with tuberculosis. The CDR3 nucleotides read TGTGCCAGCAGCGACAGGGTGGGCACTGAAGCTTTCTTT. Its protein is CASSDRVGTEAFF.